This TCR beta chain emerged from a study of cytomegalovirus exposure and HLA in healthy donors. The PCR had 60 Vbeta and 13 Jbeta primers. Sequenced by immunoSEQ multiplex PCR; TCRdb stores in-frame clones only, minus some. The data contain some 120,000 clones, around 75% of them seen just once; the ten biggest clones take up about 9.1%. Germline V gene lookup returns CDR1 MNHEY and CDR2 SVGAGI. V lost 3 bases to trimming and J lost 8 bases; unmatched junction nucleotides: 8. This CDR3 has 14 residues. Sample: PBMCs. This sequence originates from a woman in her fifties or sixties in good health and CMV-seropositive. V gene TRBV6-5 combines with J gene TRBJ2-3, with 7 bases that match TRBD2. CDR3 sequence reads: CASSYSGSQVTQYF. The CDR3 DNA sequence: TGTGCCAGCAGTTATAGCGGGTCGCAGGTTACGCAGTATTTT.